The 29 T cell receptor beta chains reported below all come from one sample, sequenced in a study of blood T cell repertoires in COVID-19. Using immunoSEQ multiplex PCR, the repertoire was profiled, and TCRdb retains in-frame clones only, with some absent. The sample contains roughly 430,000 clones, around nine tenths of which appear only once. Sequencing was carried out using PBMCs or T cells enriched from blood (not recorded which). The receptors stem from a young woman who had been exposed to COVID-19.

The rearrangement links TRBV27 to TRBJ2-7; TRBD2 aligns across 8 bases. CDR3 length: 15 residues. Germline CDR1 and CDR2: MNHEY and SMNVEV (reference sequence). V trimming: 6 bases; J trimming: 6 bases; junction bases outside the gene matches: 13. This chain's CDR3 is CASRRGLASASEQYF. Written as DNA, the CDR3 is TGTGCCAGCAGGCGAGGACTAGCCTCAGCTAGCGAGCAGTACTTC.

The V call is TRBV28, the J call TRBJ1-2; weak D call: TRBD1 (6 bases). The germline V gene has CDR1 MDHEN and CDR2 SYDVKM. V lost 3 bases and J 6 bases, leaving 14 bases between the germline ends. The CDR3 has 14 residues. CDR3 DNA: TGTGCCAGCAGTTTCGTAGGGGAGGGGGATGGCTACACCTTC. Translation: CASSFVGEGDGYTF.

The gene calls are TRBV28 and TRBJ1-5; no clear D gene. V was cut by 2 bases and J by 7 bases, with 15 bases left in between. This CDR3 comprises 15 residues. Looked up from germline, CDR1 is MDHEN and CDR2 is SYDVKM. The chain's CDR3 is CASSLIRVGRQPQHF. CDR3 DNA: TGTGCCAGCAGTTTAATAAGGGTGGGGAGACAGCCCCAGCATTTT.

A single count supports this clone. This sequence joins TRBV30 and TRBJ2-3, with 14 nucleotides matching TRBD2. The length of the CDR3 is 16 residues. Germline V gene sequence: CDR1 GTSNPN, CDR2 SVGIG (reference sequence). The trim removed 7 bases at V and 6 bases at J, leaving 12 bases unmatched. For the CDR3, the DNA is TGTGCCTATTCTCCGGGACTAGCGGGGGCGGGGGATACGCAGTATTTT. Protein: CAYSPGLAGAGDTQYF.

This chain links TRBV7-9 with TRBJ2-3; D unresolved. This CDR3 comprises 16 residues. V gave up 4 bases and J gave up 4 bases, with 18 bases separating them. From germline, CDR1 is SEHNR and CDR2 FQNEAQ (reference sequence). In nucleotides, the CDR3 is TGTGCCAGCAGCTCTAAGCTTCCCGAAACCTCAGATACGCAGTATTTT. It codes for CASSSKLPETSDTQYF.

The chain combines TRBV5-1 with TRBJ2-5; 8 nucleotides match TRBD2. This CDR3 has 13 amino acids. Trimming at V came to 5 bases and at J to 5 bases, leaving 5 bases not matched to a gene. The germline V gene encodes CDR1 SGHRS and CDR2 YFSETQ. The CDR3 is CASRRGDVETQYF. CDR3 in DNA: TGCGCCAGCAGGCGGGGGGACGTGGAGACCCAGTACTTC.

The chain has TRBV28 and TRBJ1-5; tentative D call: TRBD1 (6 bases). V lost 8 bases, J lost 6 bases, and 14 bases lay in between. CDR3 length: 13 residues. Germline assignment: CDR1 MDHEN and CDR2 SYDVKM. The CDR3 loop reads CASGGDLAQPQHF. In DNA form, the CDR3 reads TGTGCCAGCGGGGGCGATTTGGCTCAGCCCCAGCATTTT. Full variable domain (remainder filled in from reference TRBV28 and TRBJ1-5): DVKVTQSSRYLVKRTGEKVFLECVQDMDHENMFWYRQDPGLGLRLIYFSYDVKMKEKGDIPEGYSVSREKKERFSLILESASTNQTSMYLCASGGDLAQPQHFGDGTRLSIL.

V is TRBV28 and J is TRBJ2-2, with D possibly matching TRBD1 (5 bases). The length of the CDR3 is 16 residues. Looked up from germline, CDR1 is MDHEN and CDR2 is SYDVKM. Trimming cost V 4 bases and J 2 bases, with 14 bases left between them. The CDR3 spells CASSSPARVNTGELFF. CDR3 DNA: TGTGCCAGCAGTTCGCCCGCCAGGGTTAACACCGGGGAGCTGTTTTTT.

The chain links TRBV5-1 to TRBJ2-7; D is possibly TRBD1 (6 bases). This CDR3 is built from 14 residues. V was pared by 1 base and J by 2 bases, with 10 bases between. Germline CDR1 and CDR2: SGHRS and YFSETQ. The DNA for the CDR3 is TGCGCCAGCAGCTTGACGGACAGAACCTACGAGCAGTACTTC. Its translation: CASSLTDRTYEQYF. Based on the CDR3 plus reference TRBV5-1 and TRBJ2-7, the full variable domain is KAGVTQTPRYLIKTRGQQVTLSCSPISGHRSVSWYQQTPGQGLQFLFEYFSETQRNKGNFPGRFSGRQFSNSRSEMNVSTLELGDSALYLCASSLTDRTYEQYFGPGTRLTVT.

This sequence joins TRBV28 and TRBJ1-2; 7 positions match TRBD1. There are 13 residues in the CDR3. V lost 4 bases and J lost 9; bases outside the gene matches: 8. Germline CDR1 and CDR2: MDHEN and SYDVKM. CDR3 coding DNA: TGTGCCAGCAGTTGGTCCAGGGGGACGAGCTACACCTTC. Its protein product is CASSWSRGTSYTF.

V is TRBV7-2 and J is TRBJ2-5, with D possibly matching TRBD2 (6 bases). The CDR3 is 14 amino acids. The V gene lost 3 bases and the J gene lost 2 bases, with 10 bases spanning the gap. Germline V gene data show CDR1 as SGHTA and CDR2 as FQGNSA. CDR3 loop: CASSFSGTQETQYF. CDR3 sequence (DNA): TGTGCCAGCAGCTTCTCCGGGACTCAAGAGACCCAGTACTTC.

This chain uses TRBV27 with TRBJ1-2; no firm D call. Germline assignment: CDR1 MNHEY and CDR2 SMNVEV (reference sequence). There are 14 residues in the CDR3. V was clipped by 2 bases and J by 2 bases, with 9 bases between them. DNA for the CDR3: TGTGCCAGCAGTTTAAGCGGCGGGAACTATGGCTACACCTTC. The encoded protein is CASSLSGGNYGYTF.

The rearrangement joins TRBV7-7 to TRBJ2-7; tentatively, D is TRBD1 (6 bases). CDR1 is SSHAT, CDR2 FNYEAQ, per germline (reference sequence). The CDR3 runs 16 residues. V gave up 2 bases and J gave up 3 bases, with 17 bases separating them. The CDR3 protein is CASSLPSFQGFYEQYF. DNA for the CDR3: TGTGCCAGCAGCTTACCCTCGTTCCAGGGGTTCTACGAGCAGTACTTC.

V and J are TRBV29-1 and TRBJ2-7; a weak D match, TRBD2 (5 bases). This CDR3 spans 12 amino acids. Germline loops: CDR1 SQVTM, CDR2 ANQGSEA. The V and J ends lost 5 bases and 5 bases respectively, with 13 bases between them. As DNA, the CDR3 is TGCAGCGTTTCGGGGTTATGGGACGAGCAGTACTTC. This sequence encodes CSVSGLWDEQYF.

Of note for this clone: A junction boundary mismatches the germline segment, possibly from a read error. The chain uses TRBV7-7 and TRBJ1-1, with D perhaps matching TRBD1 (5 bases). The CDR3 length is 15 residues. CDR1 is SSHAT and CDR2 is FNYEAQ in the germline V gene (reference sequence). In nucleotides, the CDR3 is TGTGCTAGCAGCCCTGTAGGGGTTGGGAACACTGAAGCTTTCTTT. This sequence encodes CASSPVGVGNTEAFF. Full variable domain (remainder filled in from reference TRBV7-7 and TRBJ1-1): GAGVSQSPRYKVTKRGQDVTLRCDPISSHATLYWYQQALGQGPEFLTYFNYEAQPDKSGLPSDRFSAERPEGSISTLTIQRTEQRDSAMYRCASSPVGVGNTEAFFGQGTRLTVV.

CDR3 DNA sequence: TGTGCCAGCAGACGAGGGGGGGGAGAGACCCAGTACTTC. Translated: CASRRGGGETQYF. The V and J genes are TRBV2 and TRBJ2-5; weak D call: TRBD2 (7 bases). The V gene's germline CDR1 is SNHLY and CDR2 FYNNEI. V shed 6 bases and J shed 4 bases, with 12 bases lying between them. The CDR3 has 13 amino acids.

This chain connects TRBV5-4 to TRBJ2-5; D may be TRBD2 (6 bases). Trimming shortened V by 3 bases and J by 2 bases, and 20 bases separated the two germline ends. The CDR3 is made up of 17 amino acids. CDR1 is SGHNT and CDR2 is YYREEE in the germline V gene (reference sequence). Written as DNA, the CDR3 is TGTGCCAGCAGCTCCCTAGGTACGGGAGCCCTTCAAGAGACCCAGTACTTC. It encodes CASSSLGTGALQETQYF.

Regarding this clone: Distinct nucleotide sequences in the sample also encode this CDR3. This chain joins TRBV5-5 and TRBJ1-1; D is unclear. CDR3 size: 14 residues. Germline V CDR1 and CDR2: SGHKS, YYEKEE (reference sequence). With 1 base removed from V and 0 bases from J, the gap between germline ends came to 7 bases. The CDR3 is CASSLLQMNTEAFF. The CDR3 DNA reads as TGTGCCAGCAGCTTGCTACAGATGAACACTGAAGCTTTCTTT.

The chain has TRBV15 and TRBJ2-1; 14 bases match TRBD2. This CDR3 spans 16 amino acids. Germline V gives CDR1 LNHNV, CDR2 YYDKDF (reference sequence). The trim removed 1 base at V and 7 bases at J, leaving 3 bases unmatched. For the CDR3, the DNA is TGTGCCACCAGCAGAGGGGGACTAGCGGGAGCTAATGAGCAGTTCTTC. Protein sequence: CATSRGGLAGANEQFF.

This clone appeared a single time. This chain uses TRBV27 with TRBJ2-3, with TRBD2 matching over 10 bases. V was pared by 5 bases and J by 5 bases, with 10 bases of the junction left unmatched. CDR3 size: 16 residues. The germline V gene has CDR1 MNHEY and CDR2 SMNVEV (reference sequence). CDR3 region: CASSPALAGAKDTQYF. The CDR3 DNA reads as TGTGCCAGCAGTCCAGCGCTAGCGGGAGCAAAAGATACGCAGTATTTT.

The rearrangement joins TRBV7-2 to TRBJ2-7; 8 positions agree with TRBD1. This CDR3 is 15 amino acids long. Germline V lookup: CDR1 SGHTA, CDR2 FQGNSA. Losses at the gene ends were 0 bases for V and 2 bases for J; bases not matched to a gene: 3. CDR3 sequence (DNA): TGTGCCAGCAGCTTAGCCAGGACAGGGACCTACGAGCAGTACTTC. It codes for CASSLARTGTYEQYF.

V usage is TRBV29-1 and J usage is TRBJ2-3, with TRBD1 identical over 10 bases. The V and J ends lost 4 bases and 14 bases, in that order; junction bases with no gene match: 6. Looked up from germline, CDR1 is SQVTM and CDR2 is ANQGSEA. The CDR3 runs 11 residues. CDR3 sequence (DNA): TGCAGCGTTGGGGACAGGGGAAATTGGTATTTT. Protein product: CSVGDRGNWYF.

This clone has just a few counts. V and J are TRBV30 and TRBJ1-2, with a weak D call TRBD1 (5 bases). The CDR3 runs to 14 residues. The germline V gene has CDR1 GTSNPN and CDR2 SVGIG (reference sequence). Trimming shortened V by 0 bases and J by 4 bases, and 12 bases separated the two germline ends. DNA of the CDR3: TGTGCCTGGAGTGTACAGGCGCGGTCCTATGGCTACACCTTC. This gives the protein CAWSVQARSYGYTF.

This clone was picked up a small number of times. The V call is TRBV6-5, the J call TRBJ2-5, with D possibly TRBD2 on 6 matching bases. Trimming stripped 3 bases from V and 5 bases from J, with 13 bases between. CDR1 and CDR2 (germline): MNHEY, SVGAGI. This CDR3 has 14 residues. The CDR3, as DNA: TGTGCCAGCAGTTATCGGGGCGGGAAGGAGACCCAGTACTTC. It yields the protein CASSYRGGKETQYF.

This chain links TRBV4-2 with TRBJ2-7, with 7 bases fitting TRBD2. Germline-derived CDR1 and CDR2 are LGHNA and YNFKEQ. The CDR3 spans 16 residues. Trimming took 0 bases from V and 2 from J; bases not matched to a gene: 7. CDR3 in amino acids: CASSQDYESGAYEQYF. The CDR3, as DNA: TGTGCCAGCAGCCAAGATTACGAAAGCGGGGCCTACGAGCAGTACTTC.

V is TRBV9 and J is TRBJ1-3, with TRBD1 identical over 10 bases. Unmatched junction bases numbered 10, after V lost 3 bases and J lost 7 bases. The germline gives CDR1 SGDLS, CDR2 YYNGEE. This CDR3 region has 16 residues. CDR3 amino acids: CASSGGPDRGLNTIYF. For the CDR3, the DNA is TGTGCCAGCAGCGGAGGACCCGACAGGGGGCTGAACACCATATATTTT.

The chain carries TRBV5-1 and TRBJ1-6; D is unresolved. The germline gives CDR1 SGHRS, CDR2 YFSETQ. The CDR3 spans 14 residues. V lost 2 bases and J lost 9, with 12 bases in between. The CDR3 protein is CASSLLEVFSPLHF. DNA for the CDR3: TGCGCCAGCAGCTTACTGGAGGTGTTTTCACCCCTCCACTTT.

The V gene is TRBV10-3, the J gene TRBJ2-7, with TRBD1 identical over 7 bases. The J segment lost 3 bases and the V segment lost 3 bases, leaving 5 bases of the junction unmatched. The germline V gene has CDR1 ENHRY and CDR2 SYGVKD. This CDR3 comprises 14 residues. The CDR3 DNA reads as TGTGCCATCAGTGACCCGACAGGGTACTACGAGCAGTACTTC. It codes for CAISDPTGYYEQYF.

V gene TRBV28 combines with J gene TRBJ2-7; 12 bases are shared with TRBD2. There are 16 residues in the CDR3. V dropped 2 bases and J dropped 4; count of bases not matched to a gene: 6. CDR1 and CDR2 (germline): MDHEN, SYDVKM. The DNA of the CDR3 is TGTGCCAGCAGTTTAAGGCTAGCGGGAGGGCCTTACGAGCAGTACTTC. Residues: CASSLRLAGGPYEQYF.